The sequence of this T cell receptor (beta chain) was determined in a study of T-cell memory formation after mild COVID-19. Study information: Largely, the TCR clusters proved donor specific. Study-level findings and limits: The study found contracting CD4+ clones mainly in CM and EM and contracting CD8+ clones in EMRA. The pre-infection memory compartment contained some responding clones, suggesting cross-reactive memory joined. Clones that contracted from day 15 to 85 had balanced CD4/CD8; later expanders were CD4+ biased.

The sample holds many counts of this clonotype. The antigen is not known. TCRdb re-called the 5' RACE reads with MiXCR, one entry per CDR3 protein. There are 200,000 to 250,000 distinct CDR3 sequences in the sample; just over 15% occur only once, and approximately 2.1% lies in the top ten. Germline lookup yields CDR1 KGHSH and CDR2 LQKENI. The CDR3 is made up of 12 amino acids. The germline V and J ends were trimmed by 6 bases and 4 bases, with 8 bases remaining between them. Sequences were obtained from PBMCs or a T cell subset sorted from them (not recorded which). The source is an adult woman who had mild COVID-19 (a few samples of this study predate the infection). Cell type and time point are not known. The chain carries TRBV18 and TRBJ2-3; no clear D. CDR3 sequence: CASSPSADTQYF. CDR3 nucleotide sequence: TGTGCCAGCTCTCCAAGTGCAGATACGCAGTATTTT.